What follows is one T cell receptor (beta chain) and its context. This clonotype was recorded many times. Its antigen specificity is not known. The record has no base qualities; no much larger clone is one base away. Ficoll-Paque density gradient centrifugation was the method used to isolate PBMCs. V lost 3 bases and J lost 2 bases; the stretch between them is 10 bases long. Measured from the cysteine to the phenylalanine, the CDR3 is 13 residues long. The retained sequence is limited to the CDR3, 39 bases, with the frame set at the first base. As encoded in the germline V gene, CDR1 is SQVTM while CDR2 is ANQGSEA. This entry comes from a study of T-cell memory formation after mild COVID-19 (dated by TCRdb to the early 2020s). In terms of the full investigation: TCR sequence clusters from the two donors were largely donor specific. T-cell clones expanding and contracting after mild COVID-19 in a couple of donors were tracked by longitudinal TCRalpha and TCRbeta repertoire sequencing. The cohort comprised two young, previously healthy adult volunteers, one female and one male.

General conclusions and limits of the study: The detection of some responding clones in pre-infection memory suggests that pre-existing cross-reactive memory T cells joined the SARS-CoV-2 response. The study covered only two mild cases, and larger cohorts including severe cases with pre-infection samples were considered necessary. SARS-CoV-2 specificity was not confirmed for the second-wave clones peaking on day 37. Clones contracting from day 15 to 85 had balanced CD4/CD8 phenotypes, while a second wave expanding from day 15 to 37 was biased towards CD4+. Contracting CD4+ clones appeared mostly in the CM and EM memory subsets, whereas CD8+ clones were enriched in EMRA.

The sequencer was an Illumina NovaSeq 6000. TCRalpha and TCRbeta cDNA libraries were built by 5'RACE with constant-segment primers, adding sample barcodes and unique molecular identifiers. Trizol reagent was used to extract RNA from every sample. The libraries were amplified in two PCR steps, and the second step added a second sample barcode and Illumina TruSeq adapters. Sequencing of the libraries was done on an Illumina NovaSeq, producing 2 x 150 bp paired-end reads. Per the authors' processing: With migec v1.2.7, reads were demultiplexed and then collapsed into UMI-guided consensus sequences. Using mixcr v2.1.11, the UMI consensuses were aligned to TRA and TRB V and J templates and assembled into clonotypes. A clonotype was counted as expanded or contracted only when both edgeR and NoisET called the clonotype significant, with the noise models trained on biological replicates. For edgeR calls, the thresholds were a false discovery rate-adjusted p below 0.01 and a log2 fold-change of 1. As an exploratory analysis of dynamics, max-normalized trajectories of the 1000 most abundant clonotypes were examined with PCA combined with hierarchical clustering. The CD4 or CD8 phenotype of responding clones was assigned using the separately sequenced CD4+ and CD8+ repertoires. TCRdb reprocessing: public reads trimmed at Q25 with fastp, clones called with MiXCR, in-frame beta chains kept. Every entry covers one CDR3 protein and lists the most common genes and DNA from its rows. Here the V and J calls rest on TCRdb's processing, not on the authors' analysis. The sample table contains about 560,000 distinct CDR3 sequences; only one count was recorded for approximately 21% of them. The top ten hold roughly 8.1% of the sample.

Material: PBMCs or a T cell subset sorted from them (not recorded which). This sequence uses TRBV29-1 and TRBJ1-2, with no D gene named confidently. The receptor comes from an adult woman who had mild COVID-19 (a few samples of this study predate the infection). The sample titles of this study are shuffled in the database, so cell type and time point are left out; the donor was told from shared clones. The CDR3 reads as follows: CSVEWQQNYGYTF. At the DNA level, the sequence is TGCAGCGTTGAGTGGCAGCAAAACTATGGCTACACCTTC.